This TCR beta chain was profiled in a study of cytomegalovirus exposure and HLA in healthy donors. General study points: Among CMV-associated TCR beta chains, most appeared HLA-restricted in a later analysis. In all likelihood, a cluster of highly shared sequence variants was a sequencing artifact.

It was healthy bone marrow donors who served as donors. Unrecorded immune exposure was likely among donors, who were nominally healthy when sampled. The PCR was carried out with 60 Vbeta primers and 13 Jbeta primers. TCRdb's copy holds only in-frame clones and misses some; the assay was immunoSEQ multiplex PCR. The repertoire includes 150,000 to 200,000 clones, 68% of them detected once, and over 1.2% sits in the top ten. This clone came up once. Its specificity is unknown. This clonotype originated in a man aged 45-60 years in good health and CMV-seronegative. Sequencing used PBMCs.

The CDR3 sequence is CASSPLQAINYGYTF. The CDR3 nucleotides read TGCGCCAGCAGCCCACTCCAGGCAATCAACTATGGCTACACCTTC. This chain connects TRBV4-1 to TRBJ1-2; D is uncertain. The CDR3 totals 15 residues. V shed 4 bases and J shed 2 bases, with 14 bases lying between them. Germline V lookup: CDR1 MGHRA, CDR2 YSYEKL.